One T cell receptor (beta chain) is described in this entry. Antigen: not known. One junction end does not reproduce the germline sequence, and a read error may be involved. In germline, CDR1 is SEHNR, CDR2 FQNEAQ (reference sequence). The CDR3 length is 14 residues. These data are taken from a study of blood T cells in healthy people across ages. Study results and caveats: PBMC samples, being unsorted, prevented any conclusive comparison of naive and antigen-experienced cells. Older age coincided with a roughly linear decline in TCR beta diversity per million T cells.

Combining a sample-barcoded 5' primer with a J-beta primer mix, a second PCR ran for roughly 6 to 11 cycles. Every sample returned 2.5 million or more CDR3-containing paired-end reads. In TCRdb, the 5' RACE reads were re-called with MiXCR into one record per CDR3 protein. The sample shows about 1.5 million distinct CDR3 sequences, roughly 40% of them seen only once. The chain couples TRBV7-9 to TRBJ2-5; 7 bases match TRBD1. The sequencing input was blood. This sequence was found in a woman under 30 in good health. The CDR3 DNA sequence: TGTGCCAGCAGCTTAGTGGACAGGAAAGAGGCCCAGTACTTC. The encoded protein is CASSLVDRKEAQYF.